One sample yielded the 28 T cell receptor beta chains listed below, sequenced in a study of blood T cell repertoires in COVID-19. Assay: immunoSEQ multiplex PCR; the TCRdb copy retains only in-frame clones and omits some. The repertoire has tens of thousands of clones, around 86% of them found once; the top ten carry around 8%. Specimen: peripheral blood. The source is a man aged 45-60 years with active COVID-19.

This clone was recorded at least ten times. V gene TRBV11-1 combines with J gene TRBJ1-1; tentative D call: TRBD1 (5 bases). The V and J ends lost 5 bases and 0 bases respectively, with 13 bases between them. CDR3 length equals 15 residues. Germline V lookup: CDR1 SGHAT, CDR2 FQDESV (reference sequence). CDR3 residues: CASSPRVLVNTEAFF. The DNA for the CDR3 is TGTGCCAGCAGCCCCAGGGTGCTAGTGAACACTGAAGCTTTCTTT.

This chain connects TRBV28 to TRBJ1-2; D is ambiguous. V was cut by 0 bases and J by 2 bases, with 4 bases left in between. CDR1 and CDR2 (germline): MDHEN, SYDVKM. There are 13 residues in the CDR3. The CDR3 DNA follows: TGTGCCAGCAGTTTATGGGCAAACTATGGCTACACCTTC. Amino acids: CASSLWANYGYTF.

This rearrangement joins TRBV5-1 to TRBJ2-3; 10 nucleotides line up with TRBD1. CDR3 length: 14 residues. Germline V gene sequence: CDR1 SGHRS, CDR2 YFSETQ. The ends lost 4 bases at V and 5 bases at J; junction bases unmatched: 4. CDR3 DNA: TGCGCCAGCAGCGGACAGGGGGATGGAGATACGCAGTATTTT. Translated, it gives CASSGQGDGDTQYF.

The rearrangement uses TRBV3-1 (or the pseudogene TRBV3-2) and TRBJ2-3; maybe TRBD1 (6 bases). Trimming left V 3 bases short and J 2 bases short, with 9 bases between. This CDR3 has 14 residues. In germline, CDR1 is LGHDT, CDR2 YNNKEL (reference sequence). The CDR3 bases are TGTGCCAGCAGCCAGGGGGCCTACACAGATACGCAGTATTTT. It is translated as CASSQGAYTDTQYF.

The V gene is TRBV18, the J gene TRBJ1-5; the D is unclear. The CDR3 length is 14 residues. CDR1 KGHSH and CDR2 LQKENI come from the germline V gene. Trimming removed 0 bases at V and 7 bases at J, with 10 bases between. CDR3 region: CASSPPGAGQPQHF. The CDR3 region has the DNA TGTGCCAGCTCACCACCAGGTGCAGGCCAGCCCCAGCATTTT. The entire variable domain, with the rest obtained from reference TRBV18 and TRBJ1-5, is as follows: NAGVMQNPRHLVRRRGQEARLRCSPMKGHSHVYWYRQLPEEGLKFMVYLQKENIIDESGMPKERFSAEFPKEGPSILRIQQVVRGDSAAYFCASSPPGAGQPQHFGDGTRLSIL.

This rearrangement joins TRBV4-1 to TRBJ1-2, with 8 bases identical to TRBD1. The CDR3 covers 17 residues. V gave up 5 bases and J gave up 2 bases; unmatched junction bases: 13. The germline V gene has CDR1 MGHRA and CDR2 YSYEKL. The CDR3 nucleotides are TGCGCCAGCAGCTCCTTATTCGACAGGGGACAAAACTATGGCTACACCTTC. Translating it yields CASSSLFDRGQNYGYTF.

The J gene is TRBJ2-7, the V gene TRBV4-2; 7 positions match TRBD1. The length of the CDR3 is 16 residues. J was trimmed by 1 base and V by 0 bases; bases with no gene match: 6. Germline CDR1 LGHNA, CDR2 YNFKEQ. The CDR3 nucleotides read TGTGCCAGCAGCCAAGAATCGGGACAGCCATCCTACGAGCAGTACTTC. It codes for CASSQESGQPSYEQYF.

The chain recombines TRBV5-1 with TRBJ1-1; a possible D gene is TRBD1 (6 bases). The CDR3 runs 13 residues. In germline, CDR1 is SGHRS, CDR2 YFSETQ. Trimming stripped 4 bases from V and 4 bases from J, with 11 bases between. CDR3 in DNA: TGCGCCAGCAGCAAGGAACAGGGCACTGAAGCTTTCTTT. This codes for CASSKEQGTEAFF.

J is TRBJ2-7 and V is TRBV7-8; TRBD2 aligns across 12 bases. J lost 0 bases, V lost 1 base, and 10 bases had no gene match. Germline V gene data show CDR1 as SGHVS and CDR2 as FQNEAQ. The CDR3 totals 19 residues. CDR3 region: CASSLGSLAGGFSSYEQYF. The CDR3, as DNA: TGTGCCAGCAGCTTAGGGTCTCTAGCGGGAGGGTTTAGCTCCTACGAGCAGTACTTC. The whole variable domain, filled in from reference TRBV7-8 and TRBJ2-7, reads GAGVSQSPRYKVAKRGQDVALRCDPISGHVSLFWYQQALGQGPEFLTYFQNEAQLDKSGLPSDRFFAERPEGSVSTLKIQRTQQEDSAVYLCASSLGSLAGGFSSYEQYFGPGTRLTVT.

The chain couples TRBV2 to TRBJ2-5, with a tentative D call TRBD2 (6 bases). The germline gives CDR1 SNHLY, CDR2 FYNNEI. This CDR3 region has 12 residues. V dropped 8 bases and J dropped 9 bases, with 16 bases sitting between them. CDR3 residues: CASRGVGDAQYF. For the CDR3, the DNA is TGTGCCAGCCGCGGGGTGGGGGACGCCCAGTACTTC.

The chain is built from TRBV4-3 and TRBJ2-5; a weak D match, TRBD1 (5 bases). Germline lookup yields CDR1 LGHNA and CDR2 YSLEER. Trimming took off 4 bases at V and 1 base at J, with 7 bases between the two ends. The CDR3 runs 13 residues. The CDR3 nucleotides are TGCGCCAGCAGCCCAGACAGCCAAGAGACCCAGTACTTC. Protein: CASSPDSQETQYF.

The chain uses TRBV28 and TRBJ1-2; possibly TRBD1 for D (5 bases). The CDR3 length is 15 residues. V lost 1 base and J lost 3, with 12 bases in between. Germline values: CDR1 MDHEN, CDR2 SYDVKM. The CDR3 nucleotides are TGTGCCAGCAGTTTATCCCATACAGGTGACTATGGCTACACCTTC. It yields the protein CASSLSHTGDYGYTF.

V is TRBV2 and J is TRBJ1-1; TRBD1 matches at 7 bases. CDR1 SNHLY and CDR2 FYNNEI come from the germline V gene. The ends lost 9 bases at V and 7 bases at J; junction bases unmatched: 8. The CDR3 consists of 12 residues. CDR3 DNA sequence: TGTGCCAGTTCACAGGGGAGCGGTGAAGCTTTCTTT. This gives the protein CASSQGSGEAFF.

This clone was detected only a few times. This chain links TRBV4-3 with TRBJ1-2, with 9 bases identical to TRBD1. CDR1 and CDR2 from the germline V gene are LGHNA and YSLEER. The CDR3 length is 16 residues. With 1 base clipped from V and 4 bases from J, the junction kept 7 bases outside the gene matches. CDR3 coding DNA: TGCGCCAGCAGCCAAGCGTGGGGACAGGGTGGCTATGGCTACACCTTC. It codes for CASSQAWGQGGYGYTF.

The chain links TRBV5-1 to TRBJ2-3; the D gene is possibly TRBD2 (5 bases). The CDR3 has 15 amino acids. Trimming took off 2 bases at V and 0 bases at J, with 10 bases between the two ends. The germline CDR1 and CDR2 sequences are SGHRS and YFSETQ. This chain's CDR3 is CASSFRRESTDTQYF. The CDR3 bases are TGCGCCAGCAGCTTCCGACGGGAAAGCACAGATACGCAGTATTTT.

V usage is TRBV5-1 and J usage is TRBJ2-7; 8 bases fit TRBD1. V gave up 0 bases and J gave up 5 bases; unmatched junction bases: 4. This CDR3 is built from 14 residues. In germline, CDR1 is SGHRS, CDR2 YFSETQ. The CDR3 nucleotides are TGCGCCAGCAGCTTGGATCCAGGGGGCGACGAGCAGTACTTC. Protein: CASSLDPGGDEQYF.

The rearrangement links TRBV9 to TRBJ2-5, with D maybe TRBD2 (7 bases). CDR1 and CDR2 (germline): SGDLS, YYNGEE. The ends were cut back, 5 bases at V and 3 bases at J, with 20 bases in the middle. The CDR3 is 16 amino acids. The CDR3 sequence is CASSHGRGGREETQYF. CDR3 DNA sequence: TGTGCCAGCAGTCATGGTAGGGGGGGCAGGGAAGAGACCCAGTACTTC.

The V and J genes are TRBV9 and TRBJ2-7; tentatively, D is TRBD1 (6 bases). Germline-derived CDR1 and CDR2 are SGDLS and YYNGEE. CDR3 length equals 18 residues. V was cut by 4 bases and J by 3 bases, with 26 bases left in between. Here the CDR3 DNA reads TGTGCCAGCAGCCCAGGTCGGACATCATCTCGGACAGTCTACGAGCAGTACTTC. Protein product: CASSPGRTSSRTVYEQYF.

The chain's CDR3 is CASSWTGYQETQYF. Here the CDR3 DNA reads TGTGCCAGCAGCTGGACAGGGTACCAAGAGACCCAGTACTTC. The rearrangement joins TRBV7-2 to TRBJ2-5, with 8 bases identical to TRBD1. The V and J ends lost 4 bases and 0 bases, in that order; junction bases with no gene match: 1. The V gene's germline CDR1 is SGHTA and CDR2 FQGNSA. The CDR3 is 14 residues long.

The chain links TRBV6-5 to TRBJ1-1; 11 bases align to TRBD1. Germline trimming cut 6 bases from V and 6 bases from J; bases unmatched to any gene: 9. CDR1 MNHEY and CDR2 SVGAGI come from the germline V gene. This CDR3 region has 15 residues. The CDR3 is CASRQYRTGGSEAFF. The CDR3 bases are TGTGCCAGCAGACAATACCGGACAGGGGGCTCTGAAGCTTTCTTT.

CDR3 sequence: CASSPLPPGGGTDTQYF. The CDR3 nucleotides read TGTGCCAGCTCACCACTCCCCCCAGGAGGGGGCACAGATACGCAGTATTTT. The chain has TRBV18 and TRBJ2-3, with D possibly TRBD2 on 6 matching bases. Germline V lookup: CDR1 KGHSH, CDR2 LQKENI. V gave up 1 base and J gave up 1 base, with 15 bases separating them. The CDR3 consists of 17 residues.

In DNA, the CDR3 is TGTGCCTGGAGTTTAACGGGACAGGGGGCATCGGGCTACACCTTC. Residues: CAWSLTGQGASGYTF. The gene calls are TRBV30 and TRBJ1-2; 12 bases line up with TRBD1. CDR1 GTSNPN and CDR2 SVGIG come from the germline V gene (reference sequence). V lost 2 bases, J lost 8 bases, and 9 bases stayed unmatched. CDR3 size: 15 residues.

This chain connects TRBV24-1 to TRBJ2-5; maybe TRBD1 (6 bases). V lost 7 bases and J lost 2, with 13 bases in between. This CDR3 comprises 14 residues. Germline V CDR1 and CDR2: KGHDR, SFDVKD. CDR3 residues: CATSVQGGQETQYF. The CDR3 DNA reads TGTGCCACCAGCGTACAGGGTGGGCAAGAGACCCAGTACTTC.

The chain combines TRBV14 with TRBJ1-2; TRBD1 might be the D (5 bases). The V gene lost 3 bases and the J gene lost 4 bases, with 12 bases spanning the gap. The CDR3 sequence is 14 residues long. CDR1 is SGHDN, CDR2 FVKESK, per germline. CDR3 nucleotide sequence: TGTGCCAGCAGCCAGTCCAACAGGCGCTATGGCTACACCTTC. This codes for CASSQSNRRYGYTF.

This chain links TRBV27 with TRBJ2-1; 9 nucleotides line up with TRBD2. This CDR3 is built from 15 residues. J was trimmed by 10 bases and V by 6 bases; bases with no gene match: 13. Germline CDR1 MNHEY, CDR2 SMNVEV (reference sequence). The CDR3 coding sequence is TGTGCCAGCAGCCAGAGACTAGCGGCCGTAAAGGAGCAGTTCTTC. Translating it yields CASSQRLAAVKEQFF.

The V and J genes are TRBV5-1 and TRBJ1-1, with 7 bases identical to TRBD1. This CDR3 comprises 14 residues. Germline lookup yields CDR1 SGHRS and CDR2 YFSETQ. The junction had 7 bases not matched to a gene; V was cut back by 2 bases and J by 6 bases. The CDR3, as DNA: TGCGCCAGCAGCTTAGACAGGGAGTCGGCTGAAGCTTTCTTT. Translated: CASSLDRESAEAFF.

The chain employs TRBV2 and TRBJ1-6, with D possibly TRBD1 on 5 matching bases. CDR3 size: 15 residues. CDR1 SNHLY and CDR2 FYNNEI come from the germline V gene. Trimming removed 5 bases at V and 0 bases at J, with 8 bases between. CDR3 DNA sequence: TGTGCCAGCAGTTTAGACAGCTCCTATAATTCACCCCTCCACTTT. Residues: CASSLDSSYNSPLHF.

In DNA, the CDR3 is TGTGCCAGCAGTTTAGCGGGAGGGCCGAAGACCCAGTACTTC. It yields the protein CASSLAGGPKTQYF. The rearrangement links TRBV6-2 or TRBV6-3 to TRBJ2-5; the match to TRBD2 covers 11 bases. Germline V gene sequence: CDR1 MNHEY, CDR2 SVGEGT. The junction had 4 bases not matched to a gene; V was cut back by 4 bases and J by 6 bases. CDR3 length: 14 residues.